Listed here are 9 T cell receptor beta chains from one sample, sequenced in a study of blood T cell repertoires in COVID-19. Repertoires were generated with immunoSEQ multiplex PCR, while TCRdb's copy carries only in-frame clones and drops some. The table includes about 170,000 clones, roughly 87% detected once. The sequenced material came from PBMCs or T cells enriched from blood (not recorded which). Receptors originate from a woman aged 50 to 60 who had recovered from COVID-19.

A note on this clone: The conserved final phenylalanine or tryptophan is absent from the CDR3, which likely points to a read error. The DNA is left out, because the CDR3 cannot be placed on it with certainty; the CDR3 is given as TCRdb lists it. This rearrangement joins TRBV9 to TRBJ1-1. Germline CDR1 is SGDLS and CDR2 is YYNGEE. The CDR3 length is 12 residues, termini included. CDR3 residues: CASSVANLHPGP.

J is TRBJ1-1 and V is TRBV11-3; D is uncertain. V was trimmed by 1 base and J by 7 bases, leaving 4 bases between them. Germline V CDR1 and CDR2: SGHNT, YENEEA. The CDR3 contains 11 residues. CDR3 sequence reads: CASSLGSEAFF. CDR3 DNA sequence: TGTGCCAGCAGCTTAGGTAGTGAAGCTTTCTTT.

The chain joins TRBV11-3 to TRBJ2-1, with 10 bases fitting TRBD2. CDR1 SGHNT and CDR2 YENEEA come from the germline V gene. This CDR3 has 18 amino acids. V trimming: 1 base; J trimming: 2 bases; junction bases outside the gene matches: 8. CDR3 loop: CASSLGAGSGGAYNEQFF. The CDR3 nucleotides read TGTGCCAGCAGCTTAGGGGCGGGGAGCGGGGGGGCCTACAATGAGCAGTTCTTC.

This chain links TRBV27 with TRBJ1-5; the D is unclear. V lost 8 bases and J 0 bases, leaving 14 bases between the germline ends. Germline lookup yields CDR1 MNHEY and CDR2 SMNVEV (reference sequence). The length of the CDR3 is 15 residues. CDR3 in DNA: TGTGCCAGCCGACTTCGCAGTGATAGCAATCAGCCCCAGCATTTT. Protein product: CASRLRSDSNQPQHF.

The rearrangement joins TRBV6-6 to TRBJ1-4, with 8 bases identical to TRBD1. CDR1 is MNHNY and CDR2 is SVGAGI in the germline V gene (reference sequence). Trimming took 6 bases from V and 6 from J; bases not matched to a gene: 9. The CDR3 consists of 15 residues. CDR3 sequence reads: CASSRKGQGDEKLFF. The CDR3 DNA is TGTGCCAGCAGCCGTAAAGGACAGGGTGATGAAAAACTGTTTTTT.

The gene calls are TRBV11-3 and TRBJ2-5; D remains ambiguous. This CDR3 has 13 amino acids. V dropped 2 bases and J dropped 4 bases, with 8 bases sitting between them. CDR1 is SGHNT and CDR2 is YENEEA in the germline V gene. The CDR3, as DNA: TGTGCCAGCAGCTTAAGCCCCATAGAGACCCAGTACTTC. Amino acids: CASSLSPIETQYF.

This clone was detected once. This chain joins TRBV6-5 and TRBJ1-1; D unresolved. CDR1 MNHEY and CDR2 SVGAGI come from the germline V gene. Trimming removed 5 bases from V and 2 bases from J, with 12 bases in between. CDR3 length: 14 residues. CDR3 nucleotide sequence: TGTGCCAGCAGTACGGGAGGCGTTAACACTGAAGCTTTCTTT. Amino acid sequence: CASSTGGVNTEAFF.

The genes are TRBV12-3 or TRBV12-4 and TRBJ2-2; D unresolved. The V end was cut by 2 bases, the J end by 7 bases, with 8 bases between. CDR3 size: 13 residues. This chain's CDR3 is CASSLISHGELFF. In DNA, the CDR3 is TGTGCCAGCAGTTTAATTTCCCACGGGGAGCTGTTTTTT.

This clone was observed a single time. The DNA for the CDR3 is TGCGCCAGGGGGACTAGCGGGTGGAGCACAGATACGCAGTATTTT. Its protein is CARGTSGWSTDTQYF. The genes are TRBV10-1 and TRBJ2-3; 12 bases fit TRBD2. The CDR3 consists of 15 residues. With V trimmed by 9 bases and J by 0 bases, 4 bases remained unmatched. In germline, CDR1 is WNHNN, CDR2 SYGVQD (reference sequence).